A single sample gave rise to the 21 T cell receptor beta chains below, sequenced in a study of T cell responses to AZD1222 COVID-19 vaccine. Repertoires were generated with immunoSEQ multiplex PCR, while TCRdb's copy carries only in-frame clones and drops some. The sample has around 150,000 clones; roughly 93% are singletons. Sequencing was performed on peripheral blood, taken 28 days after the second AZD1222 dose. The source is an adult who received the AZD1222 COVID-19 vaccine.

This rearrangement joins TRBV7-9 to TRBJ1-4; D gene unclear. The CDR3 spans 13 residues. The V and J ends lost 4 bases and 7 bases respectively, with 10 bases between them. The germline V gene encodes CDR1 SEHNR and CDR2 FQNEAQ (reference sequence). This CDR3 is CASSSGSREKLFF. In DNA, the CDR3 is TGTGCCAGCAGCTCCGGTAGCCGTGAAAAACTGTTTTTT.

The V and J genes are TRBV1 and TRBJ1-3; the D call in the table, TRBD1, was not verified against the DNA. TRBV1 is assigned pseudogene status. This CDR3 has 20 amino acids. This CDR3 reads CTSSQRQGTGCSELPGTIYF. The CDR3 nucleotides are TGCACCAGCAGCCAAAGGCAGGGGACAGGGTGTTCAGAGCTCCCGGGGACCATATATTTT.

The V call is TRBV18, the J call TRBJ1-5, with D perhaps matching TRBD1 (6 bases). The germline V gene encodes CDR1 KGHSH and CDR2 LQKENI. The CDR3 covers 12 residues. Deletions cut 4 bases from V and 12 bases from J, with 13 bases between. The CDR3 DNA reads TGTGCCAGCTCACTGCGGGGGCGTAACCAGCATTTT. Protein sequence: CASSLRGRNQHF. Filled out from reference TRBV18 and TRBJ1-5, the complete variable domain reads NAGVMQNPRHLVRRRGQEARLRCSPMKGHSHVYWYRQLPEEGLKFMVYLQKENIIDESGMPKERFSAEFPKEGPSILRIQQVVRGDSAAYFCASSLRGRNQHFGDGTRLSIL.

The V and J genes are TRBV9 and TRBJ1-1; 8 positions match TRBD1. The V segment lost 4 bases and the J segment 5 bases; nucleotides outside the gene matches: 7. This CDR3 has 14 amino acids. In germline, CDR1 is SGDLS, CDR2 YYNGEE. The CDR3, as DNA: TGTGCCAGCAGCTCTGGACAGGGTAGGACTGAAGCTTTCTTT. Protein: CASSSGQGRTEAFF.

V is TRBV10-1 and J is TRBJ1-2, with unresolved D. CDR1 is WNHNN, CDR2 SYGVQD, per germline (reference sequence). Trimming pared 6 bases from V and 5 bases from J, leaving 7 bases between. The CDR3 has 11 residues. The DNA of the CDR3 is TGCGCCAGCAGAAGAGGGTATGGCTACACCTTC. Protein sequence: CASRRGYGYTF.

In DNA, the CDR3 is TGTGCCAGCAGCTTGGATAGCGGGGGGGAGGATTACGAGCAGTACTTC. Its translation: CASSLDSGGEDYEQYF. The chain uses TRBV5-4 and TRBJ2-7; 11 nucleotides align to TRBD2. The CDR3 is 16 residues long. Per the germline V gene, CDR1 is SGHNT and CDR2 is YYREEE (reference sequence). Trimming took 0 bases from V and 4 from J; bases not matched to a gene: 6.

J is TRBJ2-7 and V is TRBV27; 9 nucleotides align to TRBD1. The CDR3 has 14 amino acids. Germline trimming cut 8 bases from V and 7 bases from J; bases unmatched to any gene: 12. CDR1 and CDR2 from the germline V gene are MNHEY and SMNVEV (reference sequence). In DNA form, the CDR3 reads TGTGCCAGCGTCTCCCCGGGACAGGGATTTGAGCAGTACTTC. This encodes CASVSPGQGFEQYF.

CDR3 in amino acids: CASSLAREMNTEAFF. As DNA, the CDR3 is TGTGCCAGCAGCTTAGCGAGAGAAATGAACACTGAAGCTTTCTTT. The rearrangement joins TRBV7-9 to TRBJ1-1; D remains ambiguous. From germline, CDR1 is SEHNR and CDR2 FQNEAQ (reference sequence). This CDR3 has 15 amino acids. The V end was cut by 0 bases, the J end by 0 bases, with 8 bases between.

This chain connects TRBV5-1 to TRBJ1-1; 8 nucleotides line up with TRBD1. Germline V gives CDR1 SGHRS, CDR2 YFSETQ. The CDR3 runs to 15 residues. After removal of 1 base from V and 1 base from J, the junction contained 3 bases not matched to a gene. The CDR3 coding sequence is TGCGCCAGCAGCTTGTCCGGGACAGGGAACACTGAAGCTTTCTTT. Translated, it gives CASSLSGTGNTEAFF.

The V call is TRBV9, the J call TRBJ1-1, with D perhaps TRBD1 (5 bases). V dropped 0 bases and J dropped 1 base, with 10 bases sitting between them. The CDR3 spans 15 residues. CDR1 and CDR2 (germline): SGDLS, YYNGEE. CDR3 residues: CASSVEDRPNTEAFF. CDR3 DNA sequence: TGTGCCAGCAGCGTAGAAGACAGACCGAACACTGAAGCTTTCTTT.

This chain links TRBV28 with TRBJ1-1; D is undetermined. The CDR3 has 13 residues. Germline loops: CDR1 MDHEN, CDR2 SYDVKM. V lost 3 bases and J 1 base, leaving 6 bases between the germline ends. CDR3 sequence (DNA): TGTGCCAGCAGTTTGAGACAGAACACTGAAGCTTTCTTT. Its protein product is CASSLRQNTEAFF.

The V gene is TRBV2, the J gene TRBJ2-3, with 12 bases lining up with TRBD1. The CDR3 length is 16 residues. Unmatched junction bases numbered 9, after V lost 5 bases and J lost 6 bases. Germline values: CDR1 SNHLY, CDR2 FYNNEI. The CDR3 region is CASSLEGQGASDTQYF. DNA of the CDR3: TGTGCCAGCAGTTTAGAGGGACAGGGGGCGTCCGATACGCAGTATTTT.

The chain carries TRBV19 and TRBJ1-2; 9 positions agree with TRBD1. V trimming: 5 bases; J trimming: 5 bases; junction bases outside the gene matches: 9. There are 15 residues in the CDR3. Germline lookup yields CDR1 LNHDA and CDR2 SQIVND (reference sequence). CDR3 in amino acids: CASSGPGQGDYGYTF. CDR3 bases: TGTGCCAGTAGTGGCCCGGGACAGGGTGATTATGGCTACACCTTC. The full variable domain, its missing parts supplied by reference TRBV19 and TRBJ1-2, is DGGITQSPKYLFRKEGQNVTLSCEQNLNHDAMYWYRQDPGQGLRLIYYSQIVNDFQKGDIAEGYSVSREKKESFPLTVTSAQKNPTAFYLCASSGPGQGDYGYTFGSGTRLTVV.

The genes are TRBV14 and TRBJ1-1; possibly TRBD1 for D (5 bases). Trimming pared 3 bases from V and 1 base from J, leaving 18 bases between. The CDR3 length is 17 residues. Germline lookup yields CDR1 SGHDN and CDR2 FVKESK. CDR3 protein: CASSQGLAGLRNTEAFF. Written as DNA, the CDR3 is TGTGCCAGCAGCCAGGGGTTGGCGGGGCTGCGGAACACTGAAGCTTTCTTT.

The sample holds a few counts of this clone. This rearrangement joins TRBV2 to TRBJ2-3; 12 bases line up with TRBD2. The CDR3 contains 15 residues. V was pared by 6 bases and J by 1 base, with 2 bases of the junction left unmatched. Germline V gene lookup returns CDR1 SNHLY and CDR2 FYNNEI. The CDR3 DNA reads TGTGCCAGCAGACGGACTAGCGGGGGCACAGATACGCAGTATTTT. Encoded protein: CASRRTSGGTDTQYF. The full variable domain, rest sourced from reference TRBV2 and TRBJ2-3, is EPEVTQTPSHQVTQMGQEVILRCVPISNHLYFYWYRQILGQKVEFLVSFYNNEISEKSEIFDDQFSVERPDGSNFTLKIRSTKLEDSAMYFCASRRTSGGTDTQYFGPGTRLTVL.

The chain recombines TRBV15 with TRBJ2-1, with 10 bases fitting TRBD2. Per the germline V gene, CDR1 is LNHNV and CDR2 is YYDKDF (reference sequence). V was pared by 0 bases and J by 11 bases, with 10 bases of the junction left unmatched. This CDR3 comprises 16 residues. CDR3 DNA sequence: TGTGCCACCAGCAGAGAACCCGGTGGTAGCGGGGGGAAGCAGTTCTTC. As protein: CATSREPGGSGGKQFF.

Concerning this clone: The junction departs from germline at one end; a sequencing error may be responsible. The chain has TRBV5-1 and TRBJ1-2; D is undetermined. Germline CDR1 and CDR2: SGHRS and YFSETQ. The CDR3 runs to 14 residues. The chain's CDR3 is CASRLGSENYGYTF. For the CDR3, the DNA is TGCGCCAGCAGGTTGGGGAGTGAGAACTATGGCTACACCTTC. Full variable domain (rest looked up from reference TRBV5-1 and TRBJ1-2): KAGVTQTPRYLIKTRGQQVTLSCSPISGHRSVSWYQQTPGQGLQFLFEYFSETQRNKGNFPGRFSGRQFSNSRSEMNVSTLELGDSALYLCASRLGSENYGYTFGSGTRLTVV.

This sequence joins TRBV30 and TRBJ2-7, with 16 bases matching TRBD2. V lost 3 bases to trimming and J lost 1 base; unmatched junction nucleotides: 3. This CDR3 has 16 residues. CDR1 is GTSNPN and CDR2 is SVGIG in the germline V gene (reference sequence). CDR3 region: CAWRPGLAGGSYEQYF. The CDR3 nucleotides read TGTGCCTGGAGACCGGGACTAGCGGGAGGGTCCTACGAGCAGTACTTC.

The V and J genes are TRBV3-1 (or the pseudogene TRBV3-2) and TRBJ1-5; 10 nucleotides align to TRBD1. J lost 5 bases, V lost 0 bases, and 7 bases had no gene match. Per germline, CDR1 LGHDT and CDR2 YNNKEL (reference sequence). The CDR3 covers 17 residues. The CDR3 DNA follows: TGTGCCAGCAGCCAAGATATCCGGGGACAGGGGCATCAGCCCCAGCATTTT. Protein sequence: CASSQDIRGQGHQPQHF.

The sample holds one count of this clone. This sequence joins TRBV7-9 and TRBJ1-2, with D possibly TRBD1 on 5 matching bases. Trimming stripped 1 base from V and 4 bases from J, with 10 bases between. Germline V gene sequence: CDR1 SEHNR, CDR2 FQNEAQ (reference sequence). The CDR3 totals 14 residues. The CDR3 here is CASSLDGAGYGYTF. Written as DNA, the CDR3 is TGTGCCAGCAGCTTAGATGGGGCCGGCTATGGCTACACCTTC. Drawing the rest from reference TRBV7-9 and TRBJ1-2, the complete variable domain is DTGVSQNPRHKITKRGQNVTFRCDPISEHNRLYWYRQTLGQGPEFLTYFQNEAQLEKSRLLSDRFSAERPKGSFSTLEIQRTEQGDSAMYLCASSLDGAGYGYTFGSGTRLTVV.

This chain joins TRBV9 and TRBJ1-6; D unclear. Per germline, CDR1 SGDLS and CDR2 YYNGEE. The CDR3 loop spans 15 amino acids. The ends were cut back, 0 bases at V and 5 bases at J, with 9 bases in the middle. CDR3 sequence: CASSVDGSDNSPLHF. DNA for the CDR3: TGTGCCAGCAGCGTAGACGGTAGCGATAATTCACCCCTCCACTTT.